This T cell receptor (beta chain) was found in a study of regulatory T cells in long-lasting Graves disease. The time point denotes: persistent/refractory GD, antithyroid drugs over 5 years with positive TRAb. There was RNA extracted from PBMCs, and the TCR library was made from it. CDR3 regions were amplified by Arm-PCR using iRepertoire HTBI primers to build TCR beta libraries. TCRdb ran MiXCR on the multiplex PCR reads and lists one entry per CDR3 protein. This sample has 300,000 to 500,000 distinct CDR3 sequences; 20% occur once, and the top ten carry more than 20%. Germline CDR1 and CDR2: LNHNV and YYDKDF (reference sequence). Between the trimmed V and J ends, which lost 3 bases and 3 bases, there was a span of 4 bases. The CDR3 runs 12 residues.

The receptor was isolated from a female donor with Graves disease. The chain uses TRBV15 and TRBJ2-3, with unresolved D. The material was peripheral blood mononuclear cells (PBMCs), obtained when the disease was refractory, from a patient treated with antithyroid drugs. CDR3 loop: CATSSSTDTQYF. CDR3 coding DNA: TGTGCCACCAGCAGTAGTACAGATACGCAGTATTTT. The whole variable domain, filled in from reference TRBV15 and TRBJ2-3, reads DAMVIQNPRYQVTQFGKPVTLSCSQTLNHNVMYWYQQKSSQAPKLLFHYYDKDFNNEADTPDNFQSRRPNTSFCFLDIRSPGLGDTAMYLCATSSSTDTQYFGPGTRLTVL.